This record concerns one T cell receptor (beta chain) sequence. Its antigen is not known. These data come from a study of cytomegalovirus exposure and HLA in healthy donors. Study background: HLA-typed donors were the source of approximately 85 million unique TCRs, which an early data release held.

Study-wide findings and caveats: An observed cluster of highly shared sequence variants was recorded as a likely sequencing artifact.

In germline, CDR1 is SQVTM, CDR2 ANQGSEA. Trimming cost V 3 bases and J 4 bases, with 6 bases left between them. The CDR3 is 12 residues long. Primers for the PCR totalled 60 Vbeta and 13 Jbeta. Assay used: immunoSEQ multiplex PCR; TCRdb lists only in-frame clones, some missing. Altogether over 200,000 clones are present, 80% to 90% being singletons, with the ten largest covering over 0.95%. The specimen was PBMCs. The V and J genes are TRBV29-1 and TRBJ1-4; D uncertain. The clonotype originates from a woman between 18 and 29 years old in good health and CMV-seronegative. In nucleotides, the CDR3 is TGCAGCGTTGATGGAGATAATGAAAAACTGTTTTTT. Translating it yields CSVDGDNEKLFF.